These 32 T cell receptor beta chains share one sample of origin, sequenced in a study of CD8+ T cells in alopecia areata. As the sequencing template, cDNA was produced by extracting RNA and reverse transcribing it. Some clones are missing from TCRdb's copy, which holds only in-frame ones; the method was immunoSEQ multiplex PCR. The sample includes over 100,000 clones, none of them occurring once. Material: lesional skin. Receptor source: a C3H/HeJ mouse with alopecia areata. Strain haplotype at MHC: H2-k.

This clone was observed a handful of times. Gene names and germline refer to mouse. The read ends 4 residues shy of where the CDR3 ends; the end is completed using the germline J gene. This rearrangement joins TRBV13-3 to TRBJ2-4; weak D call: TRBD1 (6 bases). Deletions cut 1 base from V and 0 bases from J, with 9 bases between. The CDR3 is made up of 15 amino acids. Per germline, CDR1 NNHDY and CDR2 SYVADS. The CDR3 bases that were read are TGTGCCAGCAGTGATCAGGGGTGGAGTCAAAAC. Its translation is CASSDQGWSQN. The full CDR3 is CASSDQGWSQNTLYF.

Remarks on this clone: The gene names here belong to mouse. The read halts 4 residues ahead of the CDR3 end, with the missing end drawn from the germline J gene. The rearrangement joins TRBV1 to TRBJ1-1; D may be TRBD1 (6 bases). Trimming pared 4 bases from V and 4 bases from J, leaving 13 bases between. This CDR3 has 14 residues. Looked up from germline, CDR1 is NSQYPW and CDR2 is LRSPGD (reference sequence). This CDR3 reads CTCSDRERGTEVFF. The sequenced part of the CDR3 DNA is TGCACCTGCAGTGACAGGGAGAGAGGCACA.

Ten or more counts support this clone. The genes are named according to mouse. Coverage ceases 4 residues before the CDR3 finishes, and the germline J gene fills in the end. The rearrangement uses TRBV13-3 and TRBJ1-2; a weak D match, TRBD1 (6 bases). The length of the CDR3 is 14 residues. Looked up from germline, CDR1 is NNHDY and CDR2 is SYVADS. Trimming left V 3 bases short and J 2 bases short, with 11 bases between. CDR3 bases read: TGTGCCAGCAGTGGAGGGGGGCCGAACTCC. Protein sequence: CASSGGGPNS. The complete CDR3 protein is CASSGGGPNSDYTF.

This clone turned up a few times. Gene names are mouse gene names. The CDR3 extends 4 residues past the end of the read, so its final part is completed from the germline J gene. The rearrangement links TRBV31 to TRBJ2-3; D uncertain. The V gene's germline CDR1 is GKSSPN and CDR2 SITVG. The V end was cut by 1 base, the J end by 1 base, with 3 bases between. CDR3 length: 12 residues. The CDR3 bases that were read are TGTGCCTGGAGTCAGCGTGCAGAA. The encoded protein is CAWSQRAE. The entire CDR3 reads CAWSQRAETLYF.

Turning to this clone: The gene symbols are mouse symbols. Sequencing ends 4 residues short of the CDR3 end; the germline J gene provides the rest. The same CDR3 also results from other DNA sequences found in this sample. The rearrangement links TRBV1 to TRBJ2-7; 7 nucleotides line up with TRBD2. Trimming took 0 bases from V and 1 from J; bases not matched to a gene: 3. CDR1 NSQYPW and CDR2 LRSPGD come from the germline V gene (reference sequence). This CDR3 has 15 residues. CDR3 DNA (partial): TGCACCTGCAGTGCAGATCGGGGACTGTCCTAT. It translates to CTCSADRGLSY. The entire CDR3 is CTCSADRGLSYEQYF. Variable domain in full (rest from reference TRBV1 and TRBJ2-7): VTLLEQNPRWRLVPRGQAVNLRCILKNSQYPWMSWYQQDLQKQLQWLFTLRSPGDKEVKSLPGADYLATRVTDTELRLQVANMSQGRTLYCTCSADRGLSYEQYFGPGTRLTVL.

Comments on this clone: Genes here carry mouse names. The CDR3 end lies 4 residues beyond the end of the read and is filled in from the germline J gene. V gene TRBV1 combines with J gene TRBJ1-2, with a tentative D call TRBD1 (6 bases). The germline V and J ends were trimmed by 6 bases and 0 bases, with 8 bases remaining between them. CDR1 NSQYPW and CDR2 LRSPGD come from the germline V gene (reference sequence). CDR3 length: 13 residues. CDR3 sequence: CTCSRDTNSDYTF. The covered CDR3 bases are TGCACCTGCAGCCGGGACACAAACTCC.

Concerning this clone: Genes and germline come from the mouse. The read stops 4 residues short of the end of the CDR3; the missing end is completed from the germline J gene. The rearrangement uses TRBV19 and TRBJ2-1; 9 nucleotides match TRBD1. The CDR3 runs to 13 residues. The germline CDR1 and CDR2 sequences are FNHDT and SITEND (reference sequence). The sequenced part of the CDR3 DNA is TGTGCCAGCAGTTTGGGGACAGGGCCT. Protein product: CASSLGTGP. The whole CDR3 protein is CASSLGTGPEQFF. Combining the CDR3 with reference TRBV19 and TRBJ2-1 gives the whole variable domain GGIITQTPKFLIGQEGQKLTLKCQQNFNHDTMYWYRQDSGKGLRLIYYSITENDLQKGDLSEGYDASREKKSSFSLTVTSAQKNEMAVFLCASSLGTGPEQFFGPGTRLTVL.

In its sample, this clone was seen a few times. Genes here carry mouse names. With the read ending 4 residues before the CDR3 end, the germline J gene is used to fill in that end. V gene TRBV17 combines with J gene TRBJ2-2; possibly TRBD1 for D (6 bases). The V and J ends lost 5 bases and 3 bases respectively, with 7 bases between them. Germline CDR1 MNHDT, CDR2 YYDKIL. This CDR3 contains 13 residues. CDR3 protein: CASSGQYTGQLYF. CDR3 DNA, as far as it was read: TGTGCTAGCAGTGGACAGTACACCGGG.

In the case of this clone: These gene names are mouse names. The sequence runs out 4 residues before the end of the CDR3; the remainder is reconstructed from the germline J gene. This chain links TRBV1 with TRBJ2-4; 8 bases align to TRBD2. Germline assignment: CDR1 NSQYPW and CDR2 LRSPGD (reference sequence). CDR3 length: 17 amino acids. Unmatched junction bases numbered 5, after V lost 0 bases and J lost 0 bases. Partial CDR3 DNA: TGCACCTGCAGTGCAGATCGACACTGGGGGAGTCAAAAC. The encoded protein is CTCSADRHWGSQN. Given in full, the CDR3 is CTCSADRHWGSQNTLYF.

This clone was detected only a few times. Gene names are mouse gene names. The observed sequence ends 4 residues before the CDR3 terminus, with the missing tail filled in from the germline J gene. The chain employs TRBV13-1 and TRBJ1-1, with a possible D match to TRBD1 (6 bases). V lost 3 bases, J lost 0 bases, and 12 bases lay in between. The CDR3 consists of 15 residues. The germline CDR1 and CDR2 sequences are NSHNY and SYGAGN. Incomplete CDR3 DNA: TGTGCCAGCAGTGGCGGGACAAAAGCAAACACA. It encodes CASSGGTKANT. From start to end, the CDR3 is CASSGGTKANTEVFF.

This clone has a count of ten or more. The gene names given are mouse names. Here the CDR3 reads CASSGDWGNNYAEQFF. CDR3 DNA, as far as it was read: TGTGCCAGCAGTGGTGACTGGGGGAATAACTATGCT. The genes are TRBV13-3 and TRBJ2-1; the match to TRBD2 covers 9 bases. The CDR3 extends 4 residues past the end of the read, so its final part is completed from the germline J gene. This CDR3 comprises 16 residues. Germline V lookup: CDR1 NNHDY, CDR2 SYVADS. V lost 3 bases, J lost 0 bases, and 4 bases stayed unmatched.

This clone was recorded a few times. Mouse gene names and germline throughout. Sequencing ends 4 residues short of the CDR3 end; the germline J gene provides the rest. Other DNA sequences in the same sample also yield this CDR3. V gene TRBV31 combines with J gene TRBJ2-1, with 7 nucleotides matching TRBD2. In germline, CDR1 is GKSSPN, CDR2 SITVG. The CDR3 extends over 14 amino acids. V was clipped by 0 bases and J by 5 bases; unmatched bases: 4. The part of the CDR3 DNA that was read is TGTGCCTGGAGTCTGTTGGGGGGAAATGCT. This translates into CAWSLLGGNA. The entire CDR3 sequence reads CAWSLLGGNAEQFF.

For this clone: The germline and genes are mouse ones. The DNA ends 4 residues before the CDR3 does, and the rest of the CDR3 is filled in from the germline J gene. The chain links TRBV17 to TRBJ2-1; 8 nucleotides match TRBD2. Germline V lookup: CDR1 MNHDT, CDR2 YYDKIL. V was clipped by 5 bases and J by 5 bases; unmatched bases: 5. There are 14 residues in the CDR3. The CDR3 bases that were read are TGTGCTAGCAGTCTCGGGGGGGCCGATGCT. This gives the protein CASSLGGADA. The entire CDR3 protein reads CASSLGGADAEQFF.

The table lists this clone with a few counts. These gene names are mouse names. The observed sequence ends 4 residues before the CDR3 terminus, with the missing tail filled in from the germline J gene. The genes are TRBV13-3 and TRBJ1-1; D may be TRBD1 (6 bases). Trimming pared 7 bases from V and 0 bases from J, leaving 13 bases between. CDR3 length equals 14 residues. Germline loops: CDR1 NNHDY, CDR2 SYVADS. CDR3 sequence: CASAYGTSNTEVFF. Incomplete CDR3 DNA: TGTGCCAGCGCCTACGGGACATCAAACACA.

This clone was picked up a small number of times. The gene symbols are mouse symbols. The missing CDR3 end, 4 residues past where the read stops, is filled in from the germline J gene. This chain joins TRBV19 and TRBJ1-4; D is possibly TRBD1 (6 bases). Trimming stripped 6 bases from V and 5 bases from J, with 14 bases between. Germline V lookup: CDR1 FNHDT, CDR2 SITEND (reference sequence). This CDR3 has 14 amino acids. The sequenced part of the CDR3 DNA is TGTGCCAGCAAGTCAGGGGAGGGGAACGAA. This sequence encodes CASKSGEGNE. The entire CDR3 is CASKSGEGNERLFF.

This clone came up a few times. Mouse gene names apply. The read terminates 4 residues ahead of where the CDR3 ends, so the germline J gene completes it. The gene calls are TRBV1 and TRBJ2-5; 11 nucleotides match TRBD2. Per the germline V gene, CDR1 is NSQYPW and CDR2 is LRSPGD (reference sequence). The CDR3 is 15 amino acids. The sequenced CDR3 bases are TGCACCTGCAGTGTCGACTGGGGGGGGGAAGAC. Amino acids: CTCSVDWGGED. The whole CDR3 protein is CTCSVDWGGEDTQYF.

A note on this clone: All gene names here are mouse names. The CDR3 is cut off 4 residues early in the read; its end comes from the germline J gene. The rearrangement links TRBV17 to TRBJ2-5; a possible D gene is TRBD2 (7 bases). The CDR3 contains 11 residues. Germline V gene lookup returns CDR1 MNHDT and CDR2 YYDKIL. Incomplete CDR3 DNA: TGTGCTAGCGGGGGGCGAGAC. Protein sequence: CASGGRD. From start to end, the CDR3 is CASGGRDTQYF.

A remark on this clone: The gene symbols are mouse symbols. The observed sequence ends 4 residues before the CDR3 terminus, with the missing tail filled in from the germline J gene. The chain recombines TRBV13-2 with TRBJ1-2; TRBD1 might be the D (5 bases). The CDR3 runs 15 residues. Trimming left V 0 bases short and J 3 bases short, with 12 bases between. CDR1 is NNHNN, CDR2 SYGAGS, per germline (reference sequence). The CDR3 is CASGDDGGVHSDYTF. Partial CDR3 DNA: TGTGCCAGCGGTGATGACGGGGGGGTACACTCC.

About this clone itself: At residue 12, TCRdb's protein is not the same as the translated DNA, so the protein here was read from the DNA. The genes are named according to mouse. The read terminates 3 residues before the CDR3 end, so the remaining end is supplied by the germline J gene. The chain employs TRBV19 and TRBJ1-6; D is undetermined. TRBJ1-6 is classed as an ORF, of uncertain function. In germline, CDR1 is FNHDT, CDR2 SITEND (reference sequence). V was cut by 2 bases and J by 3 bases, with 9 bases left in between. CDR3 length equals 15 residues. CDR3 region: CASSISGYYNSPLYF. CDR3 DNA (partial): TGTGCCAGCAGTATCTCAGGTTACTATAATTCGCCC.

This clone was seen a handful of times. TCRdb gives a protein that differs at residue 11 from what the DNA encodes, so the protein here is translated from the DNA. These gene names are mouse names. The DNA ends 3 residues before the CDR3 does, and the rest of the CDR3 is filled in from the germline J gene. This chain uses TRBV19 with TRBJ1-6, with 9 nucleotides matching TRBD1. TRBJ1-6 is classed as an ORF, of uncertain function. The CDR3 has 14 amino acids. The V and J ends lost 5 bases and 7 bases, in that order; junction bases with no gene match: 4. From germline, CDR1 is FNHDT and CDR2 SITEND (reference sequence). CDR3 residues: CASRRTGVNSPLYF. The DNA read from the CDR3 is TGTGCCAGCAGAAGGACAGGGGTGAATTCGCCC.

This clone was seen ten or more times. Germline and genes here are mouse. The read ends 4 residues before the CDR3 terminus; that terminus is restored from the germline J gene. J is TRBJ2-3 and V is TRBV13-3; D is perhaps TRBD1 (6 bases). Deletions cut 0 bases from V and 0 bases from J, with 11 bases between. The CDR3 covers 16 residues. CDR1 is NNHDY, CDR2 SYVADS, per germline. The CDR3 here is CASSDAEDSSAETLYF. The sequenced part of the CDR3 DNA is TGTGCCAGCAGTGATGCGGAGGACAGTAGTGCAGAA.

Concerning this clone: Gene names and germline refer to mouse. The sequence runs out 4 residues before the end of the CDR3; the remainder is reconstructed from the germline J gene. The chain is built from TRBV19 and TRBJ2-5; 8 positions match TRBD2. J lost 3 bases, V lost 3 bases, and 3 bases had no gene match. This CDR3 has 14 amino acids. In germline, CDR1 is FNHDT, CDR2 SITEND (reference sequence). CDR3 sequence: CASSKSGGQDTQYF. The CDR3 bases that were read are TGTGCCAGCAGTAAGTCTGGGGGGCAAGAC.

Concerning this clone: Germline and genes here are mouse. The read stops 4 residues short of the end of the CDR3; the missing end is completed from the germline J gene. The chain carries TRBV13-3 and TRBJ2-5, with 11 bases that match TRBD1. The CDR3 spans 14 residues. Germline loops: CDR1 NNHDY, CDR2 SYVADS. Incomplete CDR3 DNA: TGTGCCAGCAGTGCCTGGGACAGGGGGGAC. It encodes CASSAWDRGD. The entire CDR3 is CASSAWDRGDTQYF.

This clone was seen a handful of times. Gene names and germline refer to mouse. CDR3 amino acids: CTCSAATGPYEQYF. Partial CDR3 DNA: TGCACCTGCAGTGCCGCGACAGGCCCCTAT. The chain employs TRBV1 and TRBJ2-7, with a weak D call TRBD1 (6 bases). The CDR3 end is not reached by the read, which stops 4 residues before it; the germline J gene fills it in. V was cut by 3 bases and J by 2 bases, with 11 bases left in between. The CDR3 has 14 residues. Germline lookup yields CDR1 NSQYPW and CDR2 LRSPGD (reference sequence).

This clone was picked up a small number of times. The gene names given are mouse names. The DNA ends 4 residues before the CDR3 does, and the rest of the CDR3 is filled in from the germline J gene. The chain has TRBV17 and TRBJ2-5; 8 bases map to TRBD2. The V gene's germline CDR1 is MNHDT and CDR2 YYDKIL. The CDR3 has 15 amino acids. J gave up 0 bases and V 6 bases, and 5 bases lay outside the gene matches. The CDR3 is CASSRLGINQDTQYF. The DNA read from the CDR3 is TGTGCTAGCAGCAGACTGGGGATTAACCAAGAC.

Concerning this clone itself: Genes and germline come from the mouse. The CDR3 end lies 4 residues beyond the end of the read and is filled in from the germline J gene. The chain combines TRBV1 with TRBJ2-7, with a weak D call TRBD1 (6 bases). The germline gives CDR1 NSQYPW, CDR2 LRSPGD (reference sequence). V gave up 2 bases and J gave up 0 bases, with 11 bases separating them. The CDR3 covers 15 residues. CDR3 residues: CTCSASGASSYEQYF. Incomplete CDR3 DNA: TGCACCTGCAGTGCATCAGGGGCGAGCTCCTAT.

There are a few counts of this clone. Gene names are the mouse ones. The CDR3 bases that were read are TGTGCCAGCAGTGTCTCTGGGGGGGCAGGTGAC. Residues: CASSVSGGAGD. The whole CDR3 is CASSVSGGAGDTQYF. The V and J genes are TRBV13-3 and TRBJ2-5; 10 bases align to TRBD2. The sequence runs out 4 residues before the end of the CDR3; the remainder is reconstructed from the germline J gene. This CDR3 is built from 15 residues. Looked up from germline, CDR1 is NNHDY and CDR2 is SYVADS. The entire variable domain, with the rest obtained from reference TRBV13-3 and TRBJ2-5, is as follows: EAAVTQSPRSKVAVTGGKVTLSCHQTNNHDYMYWYRQDTGHGLRLIHYSYVADSTEKGDIPDGYKASRPSQENFSLILELASLSQTAVYFCASSVSGGAGDTQYFGPGTRLLVL.

On this clone itself: Each gene name is a mouse one. Read coverage stops 4 residues before the CDR3 terminus; the germline J gene supplies the remainder. The V call is TRBV13-3, the J call TRBJ2-2; 8 nucleotides align to TRBD1. Germline V lookup: CDR1 NNHDY, CDR2 SYVADS. The CDR3 sequence is 16 residues long. V lost 3 bases and J lost 2; bases outside the gene matches: 6. Here the CDR3 reads CASSVPQGANTGQLYF. Incomplete CDR3 DNA: TGTGCCAGCAGTGTCCCCCAGGGGGCCAACACCGGG.

On this clone itself: The gene names here belong to mouse. Here the CDR3 reads CASSGGTVNYAEQFF. CDR3 DNA (partial): TGTGCCAGCAGTGGGGGGACAGTAAACTATGCT. J is TRBJ2-1 and V is TRBV13-1; 7 nucleotides line up with TRBD1. The read terminates 4 residues ahead of where the CDR3 ends, so the germline J gene completes it. This CDR3 spans 15 amino acids. CDR1 is NSHNY and CDR2 is SYGAGN in the germline V gene. J gave up 1 base and V 3 bases, and 4 bases lay outside the gene matches.

This clone was seen a handful of times. Genes and germline come from the mouse. The read stops 4 residues short of the end of the CDR3; the missing end is completed from the germline J gene. The genes are TRBV1 and TRBJ2-3, with 10 bases identical to TRBD2. This CDR3 contains 17 residues. Trimming cost V 0 bases and J 3 bases; bases outside gene matches: 6. Germline V CDR1 and CDR2: NSQYPW, LRSPGD (reference sequence). Incomplete CDR3 DNA: TGCACCTGCAGTGCAGATGCCTCGGGACTGGGGGCAGAA. This translates into CTCSADASGLGAE. The full CDR3 reads CTCSADASGLGAETLYF. Filled out from reference TRBV1 and TRBJ2-3, the complete variable domain reads VTLLEQNPRWRLVPRGQAVNLRCILKNSQYPWMSWYQQDLQKQLQWLFTLRSPGDKEVKSLPGADYLATRVTDTELRLQVANMSQGRTLYCTCSADASGLGAETLYFGSGTRLTVL.

In its sample, this clone was seen many times. The listed genes are named as in mouse. Sequencing ends 4 residues short of the CDR3 end; the germline J gene provides the rest. The chain employs TRBV13-3 and TRBJ1-2, with TRBD1 matching over 8 bases. V gave up 8 bases and J gave up 0 bases; unmatched junction bases: 3. CDR3 size: 13 residues. Germline CDR1 and CDR2: NNHDY and SYVADS. The CDR3 sequence is CARGTGANSDYTF. CDR3 DNA (partial): TGTGCCAGGGGGACAGGAGCAAACTCC.

Regarding this clone: Each gene name is a mouse one. Read data end 4 residues before the CDR3 end; the end is taken from the germline J gene. The gene calls are TRBV17 and TRBJ2-3; TRBD1 might be the D (6 bases). V was shortened by 6 bases and J by 1 base, with 14 bases between the two germline ends. Germline CDR1 MNHDT, CDR2 YYDKIL. The CDR3 extends over 15 amino acids. This CDR3 is CASSKQGPGAETLYF. Partial CDR3 DNA: TGTGCTAGCAGCAAACAGGGACCGGGTGCAGAA.